The subject of this entry is one T cell receptor (beta chain). There are 15 residues in the CDR3. Trimming took 1 base from V and 7 from J; bases not matched to a gene: 4. Germline-derived CDR1 and CDR2 are PRHDT and FYEKMQ (reference sequence). This record comes from a study of blood T cell repertoires in COVID-19. Overall study context: Both acute and convalescent COVID-19 samples were obtained from the United States, Italy and Spain. Sources were T cells, B-cell-depleted T cells, or PBMCs; the material itself was cDNA or gDNA.

The repertoire was sequenced with immunoSEQ multiplex PCR; TCRdb's copy has only in-frame clones and lacks some. Of 70,000 to 90,000 clones listed, around 80% were seen once; the top ten hold about a sixth. V gene TRBV13 combines with J gene TRBJ2-4; 10 nucleotides match TRBD1. Source material: peripheral blood. The TCR was taken from a woman aged 60 to 75 with acute or convalescent COVID-19. The chain's CDR3 is CASSLVRTGGNIQYF. The CDR3 region has the DNA TGTGCCAGCAGCTTAGTTCGGACAGGGGGTAACATTCAGTACTTC.